This paragraph reports one TCR beta chain. Germline CDR1 WSHSY, CDR2 SAAADI. This CDR3 has 16 amino acids. V trimming: 2 bases; J trimming: 0 bases; junction bases outside the gene matches: 5. The data stem from a study of naive and memory T cell subsets. The beta constant-region primer was an equimolar mix of two oligonucleotides covering TRBC1 and TRBC2. MiXCR was run by TCRdb on the UMI-ligation and nested PCR reads, yielding one entry per CDR3 protein. The sample includes 150,000 or so distinct CDR3 sequences, over 15% of them seen just once. Sequenced: naive CD4+ T cells from blood. V usage is TRBV10-2 and J usage is TRBJ2-7; TRBD2 aligns across 9 bases. The TCR sequence derives from a human donor in good health. The CDR3 here is CASSEAGGRGSYEQYF. DNA for the CDR3: TGCGCCAGCAGTGAGGCCGGCGGGAGGGGCTCCTACGAGCAGTACTTC.